This is a list of T cell receptor beta chains from one sample in a study of T-cell memory formation after mild COVID-19. TCRdb ran MiXCR on the 5' RACE reads and lists one entry per CDR3 protein. The sample contains around 340,000 distinct CDR3 sequences, more than 15% of which appear only once. Sequenced material: PBMCs or a T cell subset sorted from them (not recorded which). The receptors here all came from a young man who had mild COVID-19 (a few samples of this study predate the infection). Cell type and time point are not known. The CDR3 runs from the conserved cysteine through the conserved F or W. A D gene is named only where the DNA matches it firmly.

J gene: TRBJ2-1
D gene: TRBD1
V gene: TRBV7-9
CDR3 protein: CASSKRQGERIDEQFF

J gene: TRBJ2-5
D gene: TRBD1
V gene: TRBV4-2
CDR3 protein: CASSQVFGQGAAGENQYF

J gene: TRBJ2-7
D gene: -
V gene: TRBV12-3/TRBV12-4
CDR3 protein: CASSLPAVTQHEQYF

J gene: TRBJ1-1
D gene: -
V gene: TRBV5-1
CDR3 protein: CASSPTLGASEAFF

J gene: TRBJ1-4
D gene: -
V gene: TRBV6-5
CDR3 protein: CASSRRATNEKLFF

J gene: TRBJ1-1
D gene: -
V gene: TRBV4-1
CDR3 protein: CASSQREVTEAFF

J gene: TRBJ1-1
D gene: TRBD1
V gene: TRBV7-2
CDR3 protein: CASSQQGAATEAFF

J gene: TRBJ2-7
D gene: TRBD1
V gene: TRBV29-1
CDR3 protein: CSARTGDGYEQYF

J gene: TRBJ2-7
D gene: -
V gene: TRBV2
CDR3 protein: CASSRLTYGQYF

J gene: TRBJ2-3
D gene: TRBD1
V gene: TRBV5-6
CDR3 protein: CASSSGQGGDTQYF

J gene: TRBJ1-4
D gene: TRBD1
V gene: TRBV7-9
CDR3 protein: CASSLARGRGGEKLFF

J gene: TRBJ2-5
D gene: -
V gene: TRBV12-3/TRBV12-4
CDR3 protein: CASRWGEETQYF

J gene: TRBJ2-2
D gene: TRBD1
V gene: TRBV5-4
CDR3 protein: CASSGDRGPAWELFF

J gene: TRBJ1-1
D gene: -
V gene: TRBV7-2
CDR3 protein: CASSLAGPGGEAFF

J gene: TRBJ2-5
D gene: -
V gene: TRBV7-9
CDR3 protein: CASSLIKSGGIQETQYF

J gene: TRBJ2-4
D gene: -
V gene: TRBV19
CDR3 protein: CASSVGNIQYF

J gene: TRBJ2-3
D gene: -
V gene: TRBV12-3/TRBV12-4
CDR3 protein: CASSFTLGDTQYF

J gene: TRBJ2-3
D gene: -
V gene: TRBV12-3/TRBV12-4
CDR3 protein: CASNPNGFSTDTQYF